This T cell receptor beta chain is drawn from a study of blood T cell dynamics during melanoma immunotherapy. The V end was cut by 4 bases, the J end by 4 bases, with 15 bases between. Germline CDR1 is SNHLY and CDR2 is FYNNEI. There are 15 residues in the CDR3. Time point given: week 3, after first cycle of checkpoint inhibitor. Using immunoSEQ multiplex PCR, the repertoire was profiled, and TCRdb retains in-frame clones only, with some absent. This sample has about 6,200 clones, with about four fifths found just once. The sequence was collected from a human donor with melanoma. V and J are TRBV2 and TRBJ2-3, with D perhaps matching TRBD1 or TRBD2 (5 bases each). The sequences come from blood, collected from a patient treated with checkpoint blockade. CDR3 protein: CASSGDSGGSDTQYF. The CDR3 DNA reads TGTGCCAGCAGTGGAGACAGTGGGGGATCAGATACGCAGTATTTT.